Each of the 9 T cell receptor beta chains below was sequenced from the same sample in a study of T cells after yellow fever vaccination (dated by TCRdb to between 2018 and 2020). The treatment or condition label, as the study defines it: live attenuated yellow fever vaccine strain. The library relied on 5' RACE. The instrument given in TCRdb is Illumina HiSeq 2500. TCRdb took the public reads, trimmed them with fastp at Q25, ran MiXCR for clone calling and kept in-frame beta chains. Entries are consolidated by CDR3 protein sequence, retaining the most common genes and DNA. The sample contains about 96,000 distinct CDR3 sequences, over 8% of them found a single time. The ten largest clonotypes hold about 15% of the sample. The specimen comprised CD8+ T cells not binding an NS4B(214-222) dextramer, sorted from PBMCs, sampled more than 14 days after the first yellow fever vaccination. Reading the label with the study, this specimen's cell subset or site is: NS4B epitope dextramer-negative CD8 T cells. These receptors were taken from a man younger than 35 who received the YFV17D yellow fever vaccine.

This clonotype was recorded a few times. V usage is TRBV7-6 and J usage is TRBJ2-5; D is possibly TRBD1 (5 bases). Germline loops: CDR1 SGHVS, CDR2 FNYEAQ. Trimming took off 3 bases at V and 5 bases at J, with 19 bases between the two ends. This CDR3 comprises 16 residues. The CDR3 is CASSLGQFKVSETQYF. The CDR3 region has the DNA TGTGCCAGCAGCTTGGGGCAATTCAAAGTCTCTGAGACCCAGTACTTC.

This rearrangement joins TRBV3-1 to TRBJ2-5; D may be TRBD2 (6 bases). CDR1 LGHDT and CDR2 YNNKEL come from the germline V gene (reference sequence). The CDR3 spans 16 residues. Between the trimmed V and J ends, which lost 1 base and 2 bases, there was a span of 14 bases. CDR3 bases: TGTGCCAGCAGCCAAGTTGGCGGGGTTTTTCAAGAGACCCAGTACTTC. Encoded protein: CASSQVGGVFQETQYF.

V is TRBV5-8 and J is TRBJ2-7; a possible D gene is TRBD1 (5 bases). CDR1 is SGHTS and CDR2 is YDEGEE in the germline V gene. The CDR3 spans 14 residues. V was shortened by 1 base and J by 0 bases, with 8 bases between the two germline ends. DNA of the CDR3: TGTGCCAGCAGCTTGAGACAGAGCTCCTACGAGCAGTACGTC. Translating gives CASSLRQSSYEQYV.

The CDR3, as DNA: TGCGCCAGCAGCTTGGTTGGCAGTTGGGCCACTGAAGCTTTCTTT. Translated, it gives CASSLVGSWATEAFF. The rearrangement joins TRBV5-1 to TRBJ1-1; D gene uncertain. This CDR3 contains 15 residues. Germline V gene data show CDR1 as SGHRS and CDR2 as YFSETQ. With 0 bases removed from V and 4 bases from J, the gap between germline ends came to 13 bases. The whole variable domain, remainder taken from reference TRBV5-1 and TRBJ1-1, is KAGVTQTPRYLIKTRGQQVTLSCSPISGHRSVSWYQQTPGQGLQFLFEYFSETQRNKGNFPGRFSGRQFSNSRSEMNVSTLELGDSALYLCASSLVGSWATEAFFGQGTRLTVV.

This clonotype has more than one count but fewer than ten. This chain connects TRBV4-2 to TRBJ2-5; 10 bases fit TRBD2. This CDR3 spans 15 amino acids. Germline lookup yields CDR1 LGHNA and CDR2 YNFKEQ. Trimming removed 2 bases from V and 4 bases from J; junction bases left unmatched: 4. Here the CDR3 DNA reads TGTGCCAGCAGCCAACAGCGGGGGGGCCCAGAGACCCAGTACTTC. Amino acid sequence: CASSQQRGGPETQYF.

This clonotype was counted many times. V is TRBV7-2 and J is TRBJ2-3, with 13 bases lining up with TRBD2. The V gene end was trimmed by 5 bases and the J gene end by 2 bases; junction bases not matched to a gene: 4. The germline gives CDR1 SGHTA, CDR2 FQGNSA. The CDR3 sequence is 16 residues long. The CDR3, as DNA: TGTGCCAGCAGCCCGACTAGCGGGGGGTCCACAGATACGCAGTATTTT. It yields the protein CASSPTSGGSTDTQYF.

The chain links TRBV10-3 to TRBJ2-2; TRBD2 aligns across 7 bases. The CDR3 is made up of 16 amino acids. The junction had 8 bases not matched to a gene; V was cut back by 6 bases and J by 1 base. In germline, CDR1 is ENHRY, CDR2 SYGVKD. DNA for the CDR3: TGTGCCATCAGGGCGACTGGACTAGAGAACACCGGGGAGCTGTTTTTT. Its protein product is CAIRATGLENTGELFF.

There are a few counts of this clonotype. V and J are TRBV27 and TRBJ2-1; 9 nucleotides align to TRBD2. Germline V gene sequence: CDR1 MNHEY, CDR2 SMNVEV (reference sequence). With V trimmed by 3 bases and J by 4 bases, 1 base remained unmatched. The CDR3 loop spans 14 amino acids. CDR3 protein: CASSFAGGYNEQFF. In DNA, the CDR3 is TGTGCCAGCAGTTTTGCGGGGGGGTACAATGAGCAGTTCTTC.

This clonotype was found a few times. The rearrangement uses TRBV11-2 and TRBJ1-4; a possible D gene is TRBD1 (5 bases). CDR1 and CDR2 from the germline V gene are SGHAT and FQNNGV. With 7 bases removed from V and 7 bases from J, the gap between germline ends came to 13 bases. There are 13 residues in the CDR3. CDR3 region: CASNMGVTEKLFF. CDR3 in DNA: TGTGCCAGCAATATGGGGGTCACTGAAAAACTGTTTTTT. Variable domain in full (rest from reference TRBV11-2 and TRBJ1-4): EAGVAQSPRYKIIEKRQSVAFWCNPISGHATLYWYQQILGQGPKLLIQFQNNGVVDDSQLPKDRFSAERLKGVDSTLKIQPAKLEDSAVYLCASNMGVTEKLFFGSGTQLSVL.